This T cell receptor (beta chain) was recorded in a study of technical replicates of blood from several donors (dated by TCRdb to 2017 to 2019). Trimming leaves V shorter by 4 bases and J shorter by 0 bases, with the junction holding 13 bases beyond the gene matches. From the cysteine up to the phenylalanine, the CDR3 has a length of 19 residues. Only the CDR3 part of the read is kept: 57 bases, read in frame from the first base. Taken from the germline V gene, the CDR1 and CDR2 loops are SGHRS and YFSETQ. This clone was found once. What antigen it recognizes has not been identified. It has no much larger one-base neighbor in the sample; base qualities were not kept. Library preparation used the immunoSEQ multiplex PCR assay. Not all clones reach the TCRdb copy of this immuneACCESS table, which keeps in-frame sequences only. Checked studies attribute under half of the gap to unresolved V genes and leave the rest unexplained. The sample contains approximately 79,000 clones, approximately 96% of them found a single time. 0.18% of the sample belongs to the ten largest clones.

The sequence was obtained from a human donor in good health. The sample taken for sequencing was T cells isolated from PBMCs. The chain uses TRBV5-1 and TRBJ2-3; 11 bases in the junction line up with TRBD2. The CDR3 protein sequence reads: CASSPSWLAGGPSTDTQYF. In nucleotide form, the sequence is TGCGCCAGCAGCCCTTCCTGGCTAGCGGGGGGACCTAGCACAGATACGCAGTATTTT. When the CDR3 is completed using the reference TRBV5-1 and TRBJ2-3 genes on either side, the full variable domain is KAGVTQTPRYLIKTRGQQVTLSCSPISGHRSVSWYQQTPGQGLQFLFEYFSETQRNKGNFPGRFSGRQFSNSRSEMNVSTLELGDSALYLCASSPSWLAGGPSTDTQYFGPGTRLTVL.